A selection of T cell receptor beta chains follows, all from one sample in a study of CD8 T cells in Susac syndrome. TCRdb re-called the immunoSEQ multiplex PCR reads with MiXCR, one entry per CDR3 protein. The sample yields roughly 200,000 distinct CDR3 sequences, roughly 94% seen once. The sample taken for sequencing was CD4+ T cells from PBMCs. The receptors were gathered from a human donor in good health. Both conserved end residues are part of each CDR3. A D gene is named only where the DNA matches it firmly. Size values are once, few and many counts, or a class for expanded clones, and some rows have none.

V: TRBV6-5; J: TRBJ2-6; size: -; D: -; DNA: TGTGCCAGCAGGTTCACTGGGGCCAACGTCCTGACTTTC; CDR3: CASRFTGANVLTF
V: TRBV29-1; J: TRBJ1-1; size: few; D: -; DNA: TGCAGCGCTACCGGGACTGCGAACACTGAAGCTTTCTTT; CDR3: CSATGTANTEAFF
V: TRBV29-1; J: TRBJ1-2; size: -; D: -; DNA: TGCAGCGGTGGCCCTACTAACTATGGCTACACCTTC; CDR3: CSGGPTNYGYTF
V: TRBV7-2; J: TRBJ2-3; size: -; D: -; DNA: TGTGCCAGCAGCTTAGAGGCAGGCCTCACAGATACGCAGTATTTT; CDR3: CASSLEAGLTDTQYF
V: TRBV20-1; J: TRBJ2-4; size: -; D: TRBD1; DNA: TGCAGTGCTACCTTCAGGGGGCTCGGCAAAAACATTCAGTACTTC; CDR3: CSATFRGLGKNIQYF
V: TRBV7-2; J: TRBJ2-1; size: -; D: TRBD2; DNA: TGTGCCAGCAGCTTGAGACTAGCGGGGGCTGAGCAGTTCTTC; CDR3: CASSLRLAGAEQFF
V: TRBV2; J: TRBJ1-5; size: -; D: -; DNA: TGTGCCAGCAGTGGCCCGACCGCGGGGCCCCAGCATTTT; CDR3: CASSGPTAGPQHF
V: TRBV2; J: TRBJ2-3; size: few; D: -; DNA: TGTGCCAGCTCTAGCCTTGGCACAGATACGCAGTATTTT; CDR3: CASSSLGTDTQYF
V: TRBV12-5; J: TRBJ1-5; size: -; D: -; DNA: TGTGCTAGTGGCCGACAAATGCGGGGCAATCAGCCCCAGCATTTT; CDR3: CASGRQMRGNQPQHF
V: TRBV27; J: TRBJ2-7; size: -; D: -; DNA: TGTGCCAGTGCATCCAGCTACGAGCAGTACTTC; CDR3: CASASSYEQYF
V: TRBV3-1; J: TRBJ1-1; size: -; D: -; DNA: TGTGCCAGCAGCCAAGATACGGGGGAGACTGAAGCTTTCTTT; CDR3: CASSQDTGETEAFF
V: TRBV24-1; J: TRBJ2-5; size: once; D: -; DNA: TGTGCCACCGGGACAGCGGGGGAGACCCAGTACTTC; CDR3: CATGTAGETQYF
V: TRBV27; J: TRBJ1-2; size: -; D: -; DNA: TGTGCCAGCAGGGGGGTTAACTATGGCTACACCTTC; CDR3: CASRGVNYGYTF
V: TRBV20-1; J: TRBJ2-1; size: -; D: -; DNA: TGCAGTGCTGAGACGAAAGATGGGGGGATCTACAATGAGCAGTTCTTC; CDR3: CSAETKDGGIYNEQFF